These 9 T cell receptor beta chains were sequenced from one sample in a study of blood T cell repertoires in COVID-19. Clones were sequenced by immunoSEQ multiplex PCR, and TCRdb holds only the in-frame ones, with some missing. The sample has some 120,000 clones, approximately 90% seen once. Sequencing was done on a sample of peripheral blood. The origin of the receptors is a human donor in a cohort sampled during active COVID-19.

This clone showed up just once. The gene calls are TRBV5-1 and TRBJ2-1, with TRBD1 matching over 7 bases. Germline lookup yields CDR1 SGHRS and CDR2 YFSETQ. The CDR3 consists of 16 residues. V dropped 0 bases and J dropped 5; count of bases not matched to a gene: 8. The CDR3 coding sequence is TGCGCCAGCAGCTTGGGAGGGACAGTCGGAAACAATGAGCAGTTCTTC. Its translation: CASSLGGTVGNNEQFF.

This chain uses TRBV10-2 with TRBJ2-7; D is unresolved. The length of the CDR3 is 14 residues. Deletions cut 3 bases from V and 2 bases from J, with 11 bases between. Germline CDR1 reads WSHSY; CDR2 reads SAAADI. The CDR3 region is CASSEIGRAYEQYF. DNA of the CDR3: TGCGCCAGCAGTGAAATCGGTCGGGCCTACGAGCAGTACTTC.

The chain combines TRBV28 with TRBJ2-2, with a weak D call TRBD1 (5 bases). Trimming took off 11 bases at V and 1 base at J, with 11 bases between the two ends. The CDR3 totals 13 residues. The germline CDR1 and CDR2 sequences are MDHEN and SYDVKM. Here the CDR3 reads CAAREMNTGELFF. DNA of the CDR3: TGTGCCGCCAGGGAAATGAACACCGGGGAGCTGTTTTTT. Filled out from reference TRBV28 and TRBJ2-2, the complete variable domain reads DVKVTQSSRYLVKRTGEKVFLECVQDMDHENMFWYRQDPGLGLRLIYFSYDVKMKEKGDIPEGYSVSREKKERFSLILESASTNQTSMYLCAAREMNTGELFFGEGSRLTVL.

The chain is built from TRBV6-5 and TRBJ1-5; D perhaps matches TRBD1 (5 bases). Trimming pared 10 bases from V and 1 base from J, leaving 11 bases between. The CDR3 contains 13 residues. Germline V lookup: CDR1 MNHEY, CDR2 SVGAGI. The CDR3 spells CATQGPSNQPQHF. The DNA of the CDR3 is TGTGCCACGCAGGGCCCAAGCAATCAGCCCCAGCATTTT.

The chain couples TRBV30 to TRBJ2-7, with TRBD1 as a possible D gene (5 bases). Germline CDR1 reads GTSNPN; CDR2 reads SVGIG (reference sequence). The CDR3 is made up of 14 amino acids. Trimming pared 8 bases from V and 2 bases from J, leaving 19 bases between. The CDR3 DNA sequence: TGTGCCGGAAGACAGACGGTGGGGCCCTACGAGCAGTACTTC. This gives the protein CAGRQTVGPYEQYF. Full variable domain (rest looked up from reference TRBV30 and TRBJ2-7): SQTIHQWPATLVQPVGSPLSLECTVEGTSNPNLYWYRQAAGRGLQLLFYSVGIGQISSEVPQNLSASRPQDRQFILSSKKLLLSDSGFYLCAGRQTVGPYEQYFGPGTRLTVT.

The CDR3 is CASSFLAGGITGELFF. Written as DNA, the CDR3 is TGTGCCAGCAGCTTTCTAGCGGGAGGCATCACCGGGGAGCTGTTTTTT. The chain links TRBV11-2 to TRBJ2-2, with 11 bases matching TRBD2. V lost 3 bases to trimming and J lost 4 bases; unmatched junction nucleotides: 4. Per the germline V gene, CDR1 is SGHAT and CDR2 is FQNNGV. The CDR3 runs to 16 residues.

The V and J genes are TRBV4-1 and TRBJ1-4, with 8 bases aligning to TRBD1. The CDR3 loop spans 13 amino acids. J was trimmed by 9 bases and V by 1 base; bases with no gene match: 1. Germline V gives CDR1 MGHRA, CDR2 YSYEKL. The CDR3: CASSQGTGKKLFF. The CDR3 DNA reads TGCGCCAGCAGCCAAGGGACAGGGAAAAAACTGTTTTTT.

The V and J genes are TRBV3-1 (or the pseudogene TRBV3-2) and TRBJ2-3; 13 bases agree with TRBD2. With 0 bases clipped from V and 8 bases from J, the junction kept 8 bases outside the gene matches. The CDR3 loop spans 17 amino acids. CDR1 is LGHDT and CDR2 is YNNKEL in the germline V gene (reference sequence). As DNA, the CDR3 is TGTGCCAGCAGCCAAGATGGGACTAGCGGGGTGCTGGGTACGCAGTATTTT. Translated: CASSQDGTSGVLGTQYF.

The chain joins TRBV13 to TRBJ2-7, with 7 positions matching TRBD1. J was trimmed by 2 bases and V by 0 bases; bases with no gene match: 4. The CDR3 covers 15 residues. Germline V gives CDR1 PRHDT, CDR2 FYEKMQ (reference sequence). CDR3 nucleotides: TGTGCCAGCAGCTTAGGACAGGGGCTACCCTACGAGCAGTACTTC. Its protein product is CASSLGQGLPYEQYF.